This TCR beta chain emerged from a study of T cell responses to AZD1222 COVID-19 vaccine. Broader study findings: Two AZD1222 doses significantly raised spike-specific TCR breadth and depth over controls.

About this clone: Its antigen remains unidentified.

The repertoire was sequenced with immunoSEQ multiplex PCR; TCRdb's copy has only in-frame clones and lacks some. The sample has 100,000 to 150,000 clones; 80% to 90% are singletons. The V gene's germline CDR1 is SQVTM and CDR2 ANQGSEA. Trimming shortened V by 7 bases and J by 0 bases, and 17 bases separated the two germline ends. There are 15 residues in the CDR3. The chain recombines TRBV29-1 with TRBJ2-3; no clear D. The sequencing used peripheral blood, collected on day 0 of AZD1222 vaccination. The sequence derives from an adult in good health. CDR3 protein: CSAMTRLRSTDTQYF. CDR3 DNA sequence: TGCAGCGCCATGACACGGCTGAGGAGCACAGATACGCAGTATTTT.